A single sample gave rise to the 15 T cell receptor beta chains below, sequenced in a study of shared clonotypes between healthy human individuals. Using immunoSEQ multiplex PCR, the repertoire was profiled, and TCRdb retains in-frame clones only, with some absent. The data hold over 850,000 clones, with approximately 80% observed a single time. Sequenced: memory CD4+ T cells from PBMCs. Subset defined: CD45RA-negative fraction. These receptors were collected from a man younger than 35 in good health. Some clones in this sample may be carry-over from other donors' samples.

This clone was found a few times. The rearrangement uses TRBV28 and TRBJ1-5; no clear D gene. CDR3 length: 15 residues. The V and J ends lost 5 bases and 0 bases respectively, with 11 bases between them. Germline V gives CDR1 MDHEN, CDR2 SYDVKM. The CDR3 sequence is CASSPTLYSNQPQHF. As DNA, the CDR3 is TGTGCCAGCAGTCCAACTCTTTATAGCAATCAGCCCCAGCATTTT.

The CDR3 region is CASSRQETQYF. The CDR3 DNA reads as TGTGCCAGTTCACGGCAAGAGACCCAGTACTTC. The rearrangement links TRBV2 to TRBJ2-5; D remains unclear. The germline gives CDR1 SNHLY, CDR2 FYNNEI. CDR3 size: 11 residues. The V gene lost 9 bases and the J gene lost 2 bases, with 7 bases spanning the gap.

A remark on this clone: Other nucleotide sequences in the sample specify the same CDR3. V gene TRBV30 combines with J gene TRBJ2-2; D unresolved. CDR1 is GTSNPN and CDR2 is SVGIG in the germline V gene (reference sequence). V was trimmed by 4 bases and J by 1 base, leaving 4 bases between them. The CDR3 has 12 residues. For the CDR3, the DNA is TGTGCCTGGACTTTGAACACCGGGGAGCTGTTTTTT. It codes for CAWTLNTGELFF.

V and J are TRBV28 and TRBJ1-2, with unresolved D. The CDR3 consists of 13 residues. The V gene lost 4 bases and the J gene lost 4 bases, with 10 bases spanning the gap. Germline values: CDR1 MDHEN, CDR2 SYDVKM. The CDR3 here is CASSSIGRYGYTF. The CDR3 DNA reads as TGTGCCAGCAGTTCAATAGGACGCTATGGCTACACCTTC.

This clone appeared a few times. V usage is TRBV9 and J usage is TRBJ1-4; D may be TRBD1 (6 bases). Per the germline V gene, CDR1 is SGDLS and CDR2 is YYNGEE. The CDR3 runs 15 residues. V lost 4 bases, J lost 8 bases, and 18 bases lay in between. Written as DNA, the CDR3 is TGTGCCAGCAGCAGCGGCCGGCTACAGGGAGAAAAACTGTTTTTT. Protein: CASSSGRLQGEKLFF.

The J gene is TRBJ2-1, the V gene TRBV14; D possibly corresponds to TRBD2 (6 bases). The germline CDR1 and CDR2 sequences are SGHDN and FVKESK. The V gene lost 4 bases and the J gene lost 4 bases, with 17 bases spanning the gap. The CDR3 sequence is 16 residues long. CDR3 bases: TGTGCCAGCAGCCCATTTAGCGGACGGATGTACAATGAGCAGTTCTTC. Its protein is CASSPFSGRMYNEQFF.

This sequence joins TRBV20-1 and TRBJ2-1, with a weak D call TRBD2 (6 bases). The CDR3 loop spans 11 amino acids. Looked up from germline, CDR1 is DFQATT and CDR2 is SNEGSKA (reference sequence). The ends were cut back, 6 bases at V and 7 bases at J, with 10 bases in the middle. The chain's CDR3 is CSAGAGNEQFF. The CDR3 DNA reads TGCAGTGCAGGGGCGGGAAATGAGCAGTTCTTC.

The CDR3 loop reads CASSQTGISSTGELFF. The CDR3 nucleotides are TGTGCCAGCAGTCAGACAGGGATATCAAGCACCGGGGAGCTGTTTTTT. V and J are TRBV28 and TRBJ2-2, with 7 bases identical to TRBD1. Germline assignment: CDR1 MDHEN and CDR2 SYDVKM. V shed 5 bases and J 4 bases; nucleotides not matched to a gene: 10. The CDR3 sequence is 16 residues long.

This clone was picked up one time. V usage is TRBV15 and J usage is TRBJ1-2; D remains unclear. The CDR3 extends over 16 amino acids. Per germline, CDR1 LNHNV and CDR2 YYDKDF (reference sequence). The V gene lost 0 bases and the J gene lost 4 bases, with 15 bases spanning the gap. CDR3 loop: CATSRDRVGGSYGYTF. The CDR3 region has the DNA TGTGCCACCAGCAGAGATAGGGTTGGCGGTTCCTATGGCTACACCTTC. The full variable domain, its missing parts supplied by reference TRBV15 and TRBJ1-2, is DAMVIQNPRYQVTQFGKPVTLSCSQTLNHNVMYWYQQKSSQAPKLLFHYYDKDFNNEADTPDNFQSRRPNTSFCFLDIRSPGLGDTAMYLCATSRDRVGGSYGYTFGSGTRLTVV.

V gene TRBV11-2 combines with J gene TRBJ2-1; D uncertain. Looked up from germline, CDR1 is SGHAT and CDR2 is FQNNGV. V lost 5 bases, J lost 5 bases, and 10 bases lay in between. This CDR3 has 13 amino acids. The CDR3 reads CASSPGRNNEQFF. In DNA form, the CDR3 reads TGTGCCAGCAGCCCAGGTCGGAACAATGAGCAGTTCTTC.

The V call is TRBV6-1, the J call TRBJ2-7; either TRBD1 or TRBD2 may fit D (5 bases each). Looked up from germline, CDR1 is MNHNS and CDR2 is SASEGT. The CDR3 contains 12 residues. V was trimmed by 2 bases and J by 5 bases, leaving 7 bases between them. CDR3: CASSERGDEQYF. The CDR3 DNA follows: TGTGCCAGCAGTGAAAGAGGGGACGAGCAGTACTTC.

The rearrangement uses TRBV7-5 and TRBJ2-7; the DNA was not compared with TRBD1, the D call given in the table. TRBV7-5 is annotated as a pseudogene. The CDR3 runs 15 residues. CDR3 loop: CARSLAVGAPYEQYF. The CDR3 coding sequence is TGTGCCAGAAGCTTAGCGGTGGGGGCTCCCTACGAGCAGTACTTC.

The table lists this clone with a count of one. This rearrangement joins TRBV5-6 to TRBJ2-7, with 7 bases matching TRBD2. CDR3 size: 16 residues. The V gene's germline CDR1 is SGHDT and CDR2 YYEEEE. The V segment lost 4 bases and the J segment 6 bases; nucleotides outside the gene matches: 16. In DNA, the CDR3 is TGTGCCAGCAGCCGCCAGATTGTCGGGAGGCTCTCCGAGCAGTACTTC. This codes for CASSRQIVGRLSEQYF.

DNA for the CDR3: TGCAGCGTTGAAGACCAGATCAACTATGGCTACACCTTC. This encodes CSVEDQINYGYTF. The rearrangement links TRBV29-1 to TRBJ1-2; no clear D gene. The CDR3 contains 13 residues. CDR1 and CDR2 from the germline V gene are SQVTM and ANQGSEA. V lost 0 bases, J lost 2 bases, and 7 bases lay in between.

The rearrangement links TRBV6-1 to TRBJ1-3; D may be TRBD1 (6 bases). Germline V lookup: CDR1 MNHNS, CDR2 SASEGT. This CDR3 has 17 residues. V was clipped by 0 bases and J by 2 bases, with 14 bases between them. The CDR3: CASSEAPGADTGNTIYF. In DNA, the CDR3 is TGTGCCAGCAGTGAAGCCCCAGGGGCCGATACTGGAAACACCATATATTTT.